This T cell receptor beta chain was captured by sequencing in a study of OX40 agonist ivuxolimab in advanced cancers. Background on the study: Patients with prior anti-PD-1, anti-PD-L1 or anti-CTLA-4 therapy were eligible; 40% had some.

Findings and caveats of the study: At 0.1 to 3.0 mg/kg and by week 6, CD4+ and CD8+ T cells in the blood had expanded clonally.

To note about this clone: The antigen remains unidentified.

This CDR3 is 17 amino acids long. CDR1 is SGHKS, CDR2 YYEKEE, per germline (reference sequence). V was clipped by 4 bases and J by 4 bases, with 23 bases between them. TCRdb's table, derived via immunoSEQ multiplex PCR, lists solely in-frame clones and lacks some. Of over 35,000 clones in the sample, about 80% were seen once. The V gene is TRBV5-5, the J gene TRBJ1-1, with D perhaps matching TRBD1 (5 bases). The sequencing here drew on CD4+ or CD8+ T cells sorted from blood, taken in a trial of the OX40 agonist ivuxolimab. The TCR sequence derives from an adult with an advanced solid tumor such as melanoma, head and neck, liver or kidney cancer. CDR3 sequence: CASSAPGGGIVLTEAFF. The DNA for the CDR3 is TGTGCCAGCAGCGCGCCCGGTGGGGGGATTGTTCTCACTGAAGCTTTCTTT.